This T cell receptor (beta chain) was sequenced during a study of blood T cell repertoires in COVID-19. Study-wide context: The United States, Italy and Spain were the sources of the acute and convalescent COVID-19 samples.

V gave up 1 base and J gave up 6 bases, with 17 bases separating them. The CDR3 is 16 amino acids. Germline CDR1 LGHNA, CDR2 YNFKEQ. How the authors handled the data: Counts of nucleated cells, estimated from reference gene primer amplification, were obtained. Profiled with immunoSEQ multiplex PCR; TCRdb holds only in-frame clones, not every one. V and J calls and clone size are copied from that table; D and trimming were computed from the DNA. The sample includes about 40,000 clones, 80% to 90% of them seen just once. The chain recombines TRBV4-2 with TRBJ2-3, with a possible D match to TRBD2 (6 bases). The TCR was taken from a man aged 35 to 55 with active COVID-19. Material: peripheral blood. CDR3 protein: CASSQVKGGTSDTQYF. The CDR3, as DNA: TGTGCCAGCAGCCAAGTGAAGGGAGGTACCTCGGATACGCAGTATTTT.